The present T cell receptor (beta chain) was sequenced within a study of blood T cell repertoires in COVID-19. Data came from immunoSEQ multiplex PCR; TCRdb stores just in-frame clones and leaves some out. The sample shows 200,000 to 250,000 clones, about 82% of them seen only once. CDR3 length: 16 amino acids. The V end was cut by 6 bases, the J end by 1 base, with 16 bases between. CDR1 is KGHSH and CDR2 is LQKENI in the germline V gene. The sequence derives from an elderly woman with acute or convalescent COVID-19. The sample taken for sequencing was peripheral blood. The J gene is TRBJ1-5, the V gene TRBV18, with D possibly matching TRBD1 (5 bases). Here the CDR3 reads CASSPGGGGSNQPQHF. For the CDR3, the DNA is TGTGCCAGCTCCCCTGGCGGGGGTGGGAGCAATCAGCCCCAGCATTTT.